What follows describes a single T cell receptor beta chain. This record comes from a study of blood T cell repertoires in COVID-19. Across the whole study: From T cells, B-cell-depleted T cells, or PBMCs came the material, which was cDNA or gDNA.

Libraries were prepared by immunoSEQ multiplex PCR; TCRdb keeps only in-frame clonotypes and omits some of them. The table includes some 190,000 clones, approximately 80% detected once. Participants' reported clinical history set cohort assignment. Participants in the exposed group had met a COVID-19 case in the 2 weeks before joining the study. Source material: PBMCs or T cells enriched from blood (not recorded which). The sequence came from a man in his fifties or sixties who had been exposed to COVID-19.

This chain's CDR3 is CASSLPTSRQKAFF. As DNA, the CDR3 is TGTGCCAGCAGCTTGCCGACATCCCGGCAGAAGGCTTTCTTT. The gene calls are TRBV5-4 and TRBJ1-1; D is undetermined. Trimming stripped 1 base from V and 11 bases from J, with 18 bases between. The germline gives CDR1 SGHNT, CDR2 YYREEE (reference sequence). This CDR3 spans 14 amino acids.